This T cell receptor (beta chain) originates from a study of blood T cell repertoires in COVID-19. Across the whole study: Donors in the United States, Italy and Spain gave samples during acute or convalescent COVID-19.

In the original workflow: Reference gene primer amplification yielded estimated nucleated cell counts. Clones were sequenced by immunoSEQ multiplex PCR, and TCRdb holds only the in-frame ones, with some missing. V, J and clone size derive from that table, while D and trimming were established from the DNA sequence. This table holds approximately 91,000 clones, roughly 71% found once. Looked up from germline, CDR1 is LNHDA and CDR2 is SQIVND (reference sequence). The junction had 6 bases not matched to a gene; V was cut back by 7 bases and J by 0 bases. The CDR3 runs to 15 residues. The clonotype was recovered from a woman older than 75 with acute or convalescent COVID-19. The rearrangement links TRBV19 to TRBJ1-3, with 7 bases identical to TRBD1. Sequencing was carried out using peripheral blood. The CDR3 DNA reads as TGTGCCAGTATGGATCCAGGGGGCTCTGGAAACACCATATATTTT. Protein product: CASMDPGGSGNTIYF. The whole variable domain, remainder taken from reference TRBV19 and TRBJ1-3, is DGGITQSPKYLFRKEGQNVTLSCEQNLNHDAMYWYRQDPGQGLRLIYYSQIVNDFQKGDIAEGYSVSREKKESFPLTVTSAQKNPTAFYLCASMDPGGSGNTIYFGEGSWLTVV.